This T cell receptor beta chain came from a study of T-cell memory formation after mild COVID-19 (dated by TCRdb to 2020 to 2023). Notes on the research overall: TCR sequence clusters from the two donors were found to be largely donor specific. In two donors, T-cell clones that expanded and contracted after mild COVID-19 were followed by sequencing TCRalpha and TCRbeta repertoires longitudinally. Two young, previously healthy adult volunteers made up the cohort, one male and one female. Findings and caveats that apply to the study as a whole: Some responding clones were detected in pre-infection memory, suggesting pre-existing cross-reactive memory T cells joined the SARS-CoV-2 response. Whether the second-wave clones peaking on day 37 were SARS-CoV-2 specific was not confirmed. Contracting CD4+ clones were located mainly in the CM and EM memory subsets, whereas CD8+ clones were found to be enriched in EMRA. Only a couple of mild cases were covered in the study, and larger cohorts including severe cases with pre-infection samples were considered necessary. Clones that contracted from day 15 to 85 showed balanced CD4/CD8 phenotypes, whereas a second wave of clones that expanded from day 15 to 37 leaned towards CD4+.

The listed sequencing device is Illumina NovaSeq 6000. TCRalpha and TCRbeta cDNA libraries were constructed by 5'RACE with constant-segment primers, with sample barcodes and unique molecular identifiers being introduced. RNA was extracted from every sample with Trizol reagent. Amplification of the libraries took two PCR steps, and the second step added a second sample barcode plus Illumina TruSeq adapters. Sequencing of the libraries was done on an Illumina NovaSeq, producing 2 x 150 bp paired-end reads. Per the authors' processing: With migec v1.2.7, reads were demultiplexed and then collapsed into UMI-guided consensus sequences. With mixcr v2.1.11, UMI consensuses were aligned to TRA and TRB V and J templates and assembled into clonotypes. Clonotypes were classified as expanded or contracted when called significant by both edgeR and NoisET, with noise models trained on biological replicates. edgeR calls used a false discovery rate-adjusted p below 0.01 and a log2 fold-change threshold of 1. As an exploratory analysis of dynamics, max-normalized trajectories of the 1000 most abundant clonotypes were examined by PCA with hierarchical clustering. Separately sequenced CD4+ and CD8+ repertoires were used to assign a CD4 or CD8 phenotype to each responding clone. TCRdb itself trimmed the public reads at Q25 with fastp, ran MiXCR and retained productive beta chains. Entries are consolidated by CDR3 protein sequence, retaining the most common genes and DNA. In this record, the V and J calls reflect TCRdb's handling and not the investigators' own analysis. The sample yields 400,000 to 550,000 distinct CDR3 sequences; 25% were counted once. The top ten clonotypes cover under 15% of the sample.

V loses 7 bases, J loses 3 bases, and the germline ends lie 9 bases apart. Sequences LNHDA (CDR1) and SQIVND (CDR2) are obtained from the germline V gene (reference sequence). From cysteine to phenylalanine, the CDR3 is 12 amino acids long. Kept here is only the CDR3 DNA, which spans 36 bases and is read in frame from base 1. Notes on this clonotype: Its antigen has not been determined. It has no much larger one-base neighbor in the sample; base qualities were not kept.

Ficoll-Paque density gradient centrifugation was used to isolate PBMCs. The sequence joins TRBV19 to TRBJ1-2; too little of a D gene remains to name it. The source is an adult woman who had mild COVID-19 (a few samples of this study predate the infection). The sample titles of this study are shuffled in the database, so cell type and time point are left out; the donor was told from shared clones. Sequenced material: PBMCs or a T cell subset sorted from them (not recorded which). The DNA is TGTGCCAGTACAGAGACCTACTATGGCTACACCTTC. Translated, it reads CASTETYYGYTF.